What follows are 3 T cell receptor beta chains derived from one specimen sequenced in a study of cytomegalovirus exposure and HLA in healthy donors. The PCR employed 60 Vbeta primers together with 13 Jbeta primers. Sequencing was performed with immunoSEQ multiplex PCR; in TCRdb, only in-frame clones are kept and a portion is missing. The table shows approximately 97,000 clones, with roughly three fifths occurring only once. Sequenced material: PBMCs. The receptor source for this set is a human donor in good health.

The CDR3 DNA sequence: TGTGCCAGCACAAACAGGGGAACAACTAATGAAAAACTGTTTTTT. It translates to CASTNRGTTNEKLFF. The chain has TRBV28 and TRBJ1-4; TRBD1 aligns across 7 bases. The junction had 5 bases not matched to a gene; V was cut back by 7 bases and J by 0 bases. Germline V gene data show CDR1 as MDHEN and CDR2 as SYDVKM. The CDR3 contains 15 residues.

This rearrangement joins TRBV5-4 to TRBJ1-2; possibly TRBD1 for D (5 bases). This CDR3 contains 15 residues. Germline assignment: CDR1 SGHNT and CDR2 YYREEE (reference sequence). The V end was cut by 3 bases, the J end by 7 bases, with 19 bases between. CDR3 coding DNA: TGTGCCAGCAGCTCATGGGAGGGTCGGGGCGGTGGCTACACCTTC. This encodes CASSSWEGRGGGYTF.

The J gene is TRBJ2-7, the V gene TRBV18, with 10 nucleotides matching TRBD2. Germline V CDR1 and CDR2: KGHSH, LQKENI. CDR3 length: 20 amino acids. V shed 3 bases, J shed 6 bases, and the junction held 23 bases outside the gene matches. The CDR3 region is CASSPRGPASGRRGTVEQYF. CDR3 nucleotides: TGTGCCAGCTCACCTAGGGGTCCGGCTAGCGGGAGAAGGGGTACGGTCGAGCAGTACTTC.